This T cell receptor (beta chain) was obtained from a study of blood T cell repertoires in COVID-19. Turning to the study itself: The study drew acute and convalescent COVID-19 samples from the United States, Italy and Spain. From T cells, B-cell-depleted T cells, or PBMCs came the material, which was cDNA or gDNA.

This CDR3 contains 15 residues. The J segment lost 4 bases and the V segment lost 6 bases, leaving 9 bases of the junction unmatched. Germline V gives CDR1 LGHDT, CDR2 YNNKEL (reference sequence). This clone was observed a few times. In the authors' methods: By means of reference gene primer amplification, nucleated cell counts were estimated. Sequenced by immunoSEQ multiplex PCR; TCRdb stores in-frame clones only, minus some. V and J calls and clone size are given by that table; D and trimming were obtained from the DNA. Here the sample spans about 300,000 clones, about 90% being singletons. Seattle's cohort entered during active infection and was followed longitudinally.

The TCR originated in a woman aged 45-65 years with COVID-19, enrolled during active disease. This rearrangement joins TRBV3-1 (or the pseudogene TRBV3-2) to TRBJ2-1; 7 nucleotides agree with TRBD2. What was sequenced was peripheral blood. The CDR3 sequence is CASSSGAGPYNEQFF. The DNA for the CDR3 is TGTGCCAGCAGTTCAGGAGCGGGACCATACAATGAGCAGTTCTTC.